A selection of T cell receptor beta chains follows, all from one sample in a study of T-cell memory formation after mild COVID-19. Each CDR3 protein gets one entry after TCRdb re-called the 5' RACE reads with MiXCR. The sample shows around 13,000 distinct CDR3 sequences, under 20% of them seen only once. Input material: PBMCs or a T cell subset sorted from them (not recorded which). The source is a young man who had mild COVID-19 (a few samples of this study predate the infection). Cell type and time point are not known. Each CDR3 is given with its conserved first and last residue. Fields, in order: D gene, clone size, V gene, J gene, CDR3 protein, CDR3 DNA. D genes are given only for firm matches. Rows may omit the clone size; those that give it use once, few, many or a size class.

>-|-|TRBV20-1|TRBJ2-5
CSAGVPKETQYF
TGCAGTGCTGGAGTTCCCAAAGAGACCCAGTACTTC
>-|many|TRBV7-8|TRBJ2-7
CASNLAGGARDEQYF
TGTGCCAGCAACCTCGCTGGGGGGGCCCGTGACGAGCAGTACTTC
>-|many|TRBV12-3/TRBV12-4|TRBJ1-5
CASSDYSNQPQHF
TGTGCCAGCAGCGACTATAGCAATCAGCCCCAGCATTTT
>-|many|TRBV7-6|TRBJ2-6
CASSLRVSGANVLTF
TGTGCCAGCAGCCTCCGGGTCTCTGGGGCCAACGTCCTGACTTTC
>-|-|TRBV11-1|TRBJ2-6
CASSLWGGPGANVLTF
TGTGCCAGCAGCTTATGGGGGGGGCCTGGGGCCAACGTCCTGACTTTC
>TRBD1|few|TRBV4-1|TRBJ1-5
CASSLRYRTGGNQPQHF
TGCGCCAGCAGCCTTCGCTATCGGACAGGGGGCAATCAGCCCCAGCATTTT
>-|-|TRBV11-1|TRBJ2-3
CASSVGGPGTDTQYF
TGTGCCAGCAGCGTGGGGGGGCCTGGCACAGATACGCAGTATTTT
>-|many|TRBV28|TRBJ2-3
CAGSWNGNTDTQYF
TGTGCCGGATCCTGGAACGGCAACACAGATACGCAGTATTTT
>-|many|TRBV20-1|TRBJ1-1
CSARGGGVAFF
TGCAGTGCTAGAGGGGGTGGAGTAGCTTTCTTT
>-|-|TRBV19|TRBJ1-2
CASSRDERYGYTF
TGTGCCAGTAGTAGGGACGAACGCTATGGCTACACCTTC
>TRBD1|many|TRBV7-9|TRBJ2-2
CASSPGTGGTGELFF
TGTGCCAGCAGCCCCGGGACAGGGGGCACCGGGGAGCTGTTTTTT
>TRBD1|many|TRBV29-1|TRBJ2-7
CSVEGQGAYEQYF
TGCAGCGTTGAGGGACAGGGGGCTTACGAGCAGTACTTC
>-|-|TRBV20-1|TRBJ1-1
CSASNSEFSEAFF
TGCAGTGCTAGTAATTCGGAGTTCTCTGAAGCTTTCTTT
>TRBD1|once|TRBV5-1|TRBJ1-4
CASSSDRPSSF
TGCGCCAGCAGCTCGGACAGGCCATCCTCTTTT
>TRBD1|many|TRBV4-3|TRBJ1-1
CASSQEGQGARPAFF
TGCGCCAGCAGCCAAGAGGGGCAGGGGGCTCGGCCAGCTTTCTTT
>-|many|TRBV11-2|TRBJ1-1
CASSSSRPQTEAFF
TGTGCCAGCAGCTCCAGCCGACCCCAAACTGAAGCTTTCTTT
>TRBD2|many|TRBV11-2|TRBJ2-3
CASSPSSGELPDTQYF
TGTGCCAGCAGCCCATCTAGCGGGGAGCTCCCAGATACGCAGTATTTT
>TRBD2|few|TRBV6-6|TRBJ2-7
CASRTSGGTYEQYF
TGTGCCAGCAGGACTAGCGGGGGAACCTACGAGCAGTACTTC
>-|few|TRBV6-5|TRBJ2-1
CASTRSEQFF
TGTGCCAGCACCCGCAGTGAGCAGTTCTTC
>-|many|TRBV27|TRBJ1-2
CASSLSNPNYGYTF
TGTGCCAGCAGTTTATCGAACCCTAACTATGGCTACACCTTC
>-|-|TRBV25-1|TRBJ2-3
CASSDPRVTDTQYF
TGTGCCAGCAGTGACCCCCGGGTCACAGATACGCAGTATTTT
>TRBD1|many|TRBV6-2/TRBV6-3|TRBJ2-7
CASSSGTGLQYF
TGTGCCAGCAGCTCCGGGACAGGGCTTCAGTACTTC
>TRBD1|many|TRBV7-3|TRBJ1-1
CASSLHRGVGSGTEAFF
TGTGCCAGCAGCTTACACAGGGGAGTTGGGAGCGGCACTGAAGCTTTCTTT
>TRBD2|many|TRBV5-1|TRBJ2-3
CASSAWTSGLVSSTDTQYF
TGCGCCAGCAGCGCCTGGACTAGCGGGTTAGTCTCTAGCACAGATACGCAGTATTTT
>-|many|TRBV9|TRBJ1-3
CASSVVMEPGNTIYF
TGTGCCAGCAGCGTTGTGATGGAGCCGGGAAACACCATATATTTT
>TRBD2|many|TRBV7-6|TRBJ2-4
CASSLSRGDFVLDKNIQYF
TGTGCCAGCAGCTTATCCCGGGGGGATTTCGTTTTAGACAAAAACATTCAGTACTTC
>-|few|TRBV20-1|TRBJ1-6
CSARIGSEGSPLHF
TGCAGTGCTAGAATAGGTAGCGAGGGTTCACCCCTCCACTTT
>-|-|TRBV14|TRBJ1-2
CASSQFRGRDYGYTF
TGTGCCAGCAGCCAGTTCAGGGGACGGGACTATGGCTACACCTTC
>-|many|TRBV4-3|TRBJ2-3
CASSQDLKGQGTDTQYF
TGCGCCAGCAGCCAAGATCTTAAGGGGCAGGGAACAGATACGCAGTATTTT